Listed here is a single T cell receptor (beta chain). The antigen is not known. Time point in this sample: blood 2 weeks post-SBRT. The treatment denotes: 15 Gy SBRT to primary tumor, nephrectomy 4 weeks later. CDR3 length equals 17 residues. V was trimmed by 4 bases and J by 0 bases, leaving 16 bases between them. CDR1 LNHDA and CDR2 SQIVND come from the germline V gene (reference sequence). The method was immunoSEQ multiplex PCR; TCRdb's version includes in-frame clones alone and lacks a portion of them. The sample contains approximately 120,000 clones, around 85% of which appear only once. The sample belongs to a study of radiation and T cells in renal cell carcinoma. Study-level results: From baseline, blood top tumor clonotypes peaked at 2 weeks post-radiation.

The chain couples TRBV19 to TRBJ1-5, with D perhaps matching TRBD1 (6 bases). This sequence originates from a man aged 45-65 years with renal cell carcinoma. The starting material was blood, obtained from a patient whose treatment included radiotherapy and nephrectomy. In DNA form, the CDR3 reads TGTGCCAGTAGTACCCTAAAGGGGGTAGGTAGCAATCAGCCCCAGCATTTT. Protein: CASSTLKGVGSNQPQHF. Using reference TRBV19 and TRBJ1-5 for the parts outside the CDR3, the full variable domain is DGGITQSPKYLFRKEGQNVTLSCEQNLNHDAMYWYRQDPGQGLRLIYYSQIVNDFQKGDIAEGYSVSREKKESFPLTVTSAQKNPTAFYLCASSTLKGVGSNQPQHFGDGTRLSIL.